One sample yielded the 13 T cell receptor beta chains listed below, sequenced in a study of cytomegalovirus exposure and HLA in healthy donors. Researchers ran the PCR with 60 Vbeta and 13 Jbeta primers. Some clones are missing from TCRdb's copy, which holds only in-frame ones; the method was immunoSEQ multiplex PCR. Found here are about 98,000 clones, about 83% of them singletons; the top ten hold approximately 4%. Material: PBMCs. The receptors were gathered from a female donor in good health and CMV-seropositive.

The rearrangement joins TRBV9 to TRBJ1-6; D gene ambiguous. V was clipped by 0 bases and J by 11 bases, with 9 bases between them. The CDR3 spans 13 residues. Germline lookup yields CDR1 SGDLS and CDR2 YYNGEE. The CDR3 spells CASSVEGGTPLHF. CDR3 nucleotides: TGTGCCAGCAGCGTAGAGGGAGGGACACCCCTCCACTTT. Supplemented by reference TRBV9 and TRBJ1-6, the full variable domain reads DSGVTQTPKHLITATGQRVTLRCSPRSGDLSVYWYQQSLDQGLQFLIQYYNGEERAKGNILERFSAQQFPDLHSELNLSSLELGDSALYFCASSVEGGTPLHFGNGTRLTVT.

The chain uses TRBV7-2 and TRBJ2-3; 11 bases agree with TRBD2. Germline CDR1 SGHTA, CDR2 FQGNSA. This CDR3 spans 18 amino acids. Trimming cost V 2 bases and J 0 bases; bases outside gene matches: 7. CDR3 residues: CASSLFLAGGASTDTQYF. The CDR3, as DNA: TGTGCCAGCAGCTTATTTCTAGCGGGGGGAGCAAGCACAGATACGCAGTATTTT.

The chain couples TRBV19 to TRBJ2-7, with D unresolved. Germline V lookup: CDR1 LNHDA, CDR2 SQIVND (reference sequence). The CDR3 is 12 residues long. The V end lost 3 bases, the J end lost 4 bases, and 7 bases lay between the germline ends. In DNA, the CDR3 is TGTGCCAGTAGTATTCCGGGTTACGAGCAGTACTTC. Protein product: CASSIPGYEQYF.

The chain combines TRBV29-1 with TRBJ2-7, with 15 nucleotides matching TRBD2. The CDR3 contains 16 residues. Germline V gene data show CDR1 as SQVTM and CDR2 as ANQGSEA. V shed 4 bases, J shed 0 bases, and the junction held 4 bases outside the gene matches. CDR3 amino acids: CSVGGLAGGSSYEQYF. The CDR3 bases are TGCAGCGTTGGGGGACTAGCGGGAGGAAGCTCCTACGAGCAGTACTTC.

The chain links TRBV10-2 to TRBJ2-3, with 10 nucleotides matching TRBD2. V shed 10 bases and J 3 bases; nucleotides not matched to a gene: 10. CDR1 and CDR2 (germline): WSHSY, SAAADI. The CDR3 consists of 15 residues. In DNA, the CDR3 is TGCGCCACACACGGGACTAGCGATTTGACAGATACGCAGTATTTT. This encodes CATHGTSDLTDTQYF.

The V gene is TRBV7-9, the J gene TRBJ2-7, with D unresolved. The V end was cut by 5 bases, the J end by 6 bases, with 17 bases between. Germline CDR1 reads SEHNR; CDR2 reads FQNEAQ (reference sequence). The CDR3 runs 14 residues. For the CDR3, the DNA is TGTGCCAGCAGCCAAAAGACGGGTTACCGCGAGCAGTACTTC. It yields the protein CASSQKTGYREQYF.

The CDR3: CASSLAGYGNTIYF. The CDR3 DNA follows: TGCGCCAGCAGCTTGGCGGGTTACGGAAACACCATATATTTT. The chain has TRBV5-1 and TRBJ1-3; no firm D call. This CDR3 region has 14 residues. The germline CDR1 and CDR2 sequences are SGHRS and YFSETQ. The V end lost 0 bases, the J end lost 4 bases, and 8 bases lay between the germline ends.

This chain links TRBV6-1 with TRBJ1-2; D call uncertain. The CDR3 sequence is 15 residues long. The germline CDR1 and CDR2 sequences are MNHNS and SASEGT. V was pared by 7 bases and J by 2 bases, with 17 bases between. The CDR3 loop is CASTYIDGENYGYTF. CDR3 nucleotides: TGTGCCAGCACCTACATCGATGGGGAGAACTATGGCTACACCTTC.

V gene TRBV25-1 combines with J gene TRBJ2-7; D is possibly TRBD2 (6 bases). Germline V CDR1 and CDR2: MGHDK, SYGVNS. The CDR3 contains 18 residues. Trimming shortened V by 2 bases and J by 0 bases, and 20 bases separated the two germline ends. DNA of the CDR3: TGTGCCAGCAGTGAAAGGGGCGGTAGCGGCCTTAGCTCCTACGAGCAGTACTTC. The encoded protein is CASSERGGSGLSSYEQYF.

Here the CDR3 DNA reads TGTGCCAGCAGTGACCTAGTAGGCAGCAATGAGCAGTTCTTC. Its translation is CASSDLVGSNEQFF. The chain uses TRBV6-4 and TRBJ2-1; D remains ambiguous. The V gene's germline CDR1 is MRHNA and CDR2 SNTAGT. V dropped 2 bases and J dropped 6 bases, with 11 bases sitting between them. The CDR3 consists of 14 residues.

The chain recombines TRBV7-6 with TRBJ1-2, with D maybe TRBD1 (6 bases). With 4 bases removed from V and 4 bases from J, the gap between germline ends came to 16 bases. This CDR3 is built from 15 residues. CDR1 and CDR2 (germline): SGHVS, FNYEAQ. The CDR3 spells CASSYRDTPVYGYTF. DNA for the CDR3: TGTGCCAGCAGCTACCGGGACACTCCTGTCTATGGCTACACCTTC.

This rearrangement joins TRBV7-9 to TRBJ1-6; a possible D gene is TRBD1 (5 bases). Trimming took 8 bases from V and 9 from J, leaving 14 bases between them. Germline-derived CDR1 and CDR2 are SEHNR and FQNEAQ (reference sequence). The CDR3 loop spans 13 amino acids. The CDR3 DNA reads as TGTGCCAGCGAGCTTGGGAGGGGTTCACCCCTCCACTTT. This sequence encodes CASELGRGSPLHF.

This clone was seen a handful of times. The chain couples TRBV18 to TRBJ2-6, with a weak D call TRBD2 (6 bases). Trimming left V 3 bases short and J 0 bases short, with 9 bases between. Looked up from germline, CDR1 is KGHSH and CDR2 is LQKENI. The CDR3 spans 16 residues. DNA for the CDR3: TGTGCCAGCTCACCCCAGGGAGGCTCTGGGGCCAACGTCCTGACTTTC. Residues: CASSPQGGSGANVLTF.